The clone carrying this TCR beta chain was picked up a small number of times. Germline assignment: CDR1 ENHRY and CDR2 SYGVKD. The CDR3 spans 10 residues. V lost 9 bases and J 10 bases, leaving 11 bases between the germline ends. The sample is drawn from a study of T cell repertoires in cytomegalovirus infection. A single record per CDR3 protein comes from TCRdb applying MiXCR to the reads. The sample shows about 600,000 distinct CDR3 sequences, roughly 24% of them seen only once. The chain recombines TRBV10-3 with TRBJ2-3, with D possibly TRBD2 on 6 matching bases. Source material: CD8+ T cells from PBMCs. The TCR originated in a human donor in good health (CMV status not recorded). Some clones in this sample may be carry-over from other donors' samples. CDR3 DNA: TGTGCCATGGGGACTGGGCCGCAGTATTTT. Encoded protein: CAMGTGPQYF.